This T cell receptor (beta chain) was retrieved from a study of T cells in Graves' hyperthyroidism and ophthalmopathy. General study findings and limits: Through a model of 13 V-J features, ophthalmopathy was separated from stable hyperthyroidism. Onset of ophthalmopathy came a median approximately 6.5 months after the model predicted it.

At least ten counts were recorded for this clonotype. Its target is not known. Its ends do not fully match the called genes, so a read error is possible. RNA transcripts served as the template for amplifying TCR beta CDR3 regions. Initially, a first-round RT-PCR of the TCR CDR3 employed the HTBI primer set. TCRdb reanalysed the multiplex PCR reads using MiXCR and keeps one entry per CDR3 protein. Altogether more than 300,000 distinct CDR3 sequences are present, about 18% being singletons, with the ten largest covering 35% to 50%. CDR1 and CDR2 (germline): MNHNS, SASEGT. This CDR3 has 13 residues. The rearrangement links TRBV6-1 to TRBJ1-2, with D unclear. This TCR came from a man aged 18 to 30 with Graves' ophthalmopathy. Sequencing was carried out using blood. The DNA of the CDR3 is TGTGCCGGCAGTTCGGGCGCCGACTATGGCTACACCTTC. Translating gives CAGSSGADYGYTF.